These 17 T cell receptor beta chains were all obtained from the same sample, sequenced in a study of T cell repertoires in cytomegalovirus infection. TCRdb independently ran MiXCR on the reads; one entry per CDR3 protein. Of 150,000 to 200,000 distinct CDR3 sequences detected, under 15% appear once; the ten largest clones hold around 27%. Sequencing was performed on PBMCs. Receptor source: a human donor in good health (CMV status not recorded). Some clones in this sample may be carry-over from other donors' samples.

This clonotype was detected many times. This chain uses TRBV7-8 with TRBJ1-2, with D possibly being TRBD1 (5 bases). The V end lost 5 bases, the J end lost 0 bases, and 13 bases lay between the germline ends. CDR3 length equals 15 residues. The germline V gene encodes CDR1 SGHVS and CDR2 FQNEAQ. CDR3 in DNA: TGTGCCAGCAGCAAGCGGGACGGTGCTAACTATGGCTACACCTTC. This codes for CASSKRDGANYGYTF.

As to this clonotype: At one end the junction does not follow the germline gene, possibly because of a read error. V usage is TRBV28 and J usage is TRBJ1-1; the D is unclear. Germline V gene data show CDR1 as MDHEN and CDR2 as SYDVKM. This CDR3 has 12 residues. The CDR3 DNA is TGTGCCAGCAGTTTAAGGAACACTGAAGCTGTCTTT. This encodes CASSLRNTEAVF.

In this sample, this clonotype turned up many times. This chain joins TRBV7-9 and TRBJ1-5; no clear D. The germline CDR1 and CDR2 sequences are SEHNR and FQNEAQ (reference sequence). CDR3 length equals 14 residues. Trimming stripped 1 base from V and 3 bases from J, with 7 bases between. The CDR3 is CASSLGAANQPQHF. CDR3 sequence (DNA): TGTGCCAGCAGCTTAGGGGCAGCCAATCAGCCCCAGCATTTT.

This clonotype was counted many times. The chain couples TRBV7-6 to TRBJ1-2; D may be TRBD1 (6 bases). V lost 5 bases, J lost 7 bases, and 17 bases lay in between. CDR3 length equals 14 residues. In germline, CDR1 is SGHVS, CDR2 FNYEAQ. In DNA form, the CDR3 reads TGTGCCAGCAGCCCCACACAGGGAATTGGTGGCTACACCTTC. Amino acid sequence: CASSPTQGIGGYTF.

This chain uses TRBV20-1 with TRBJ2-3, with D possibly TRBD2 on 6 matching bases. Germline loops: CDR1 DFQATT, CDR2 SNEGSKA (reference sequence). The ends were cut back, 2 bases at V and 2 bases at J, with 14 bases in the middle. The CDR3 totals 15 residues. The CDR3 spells CSARPIADHTDTQYF. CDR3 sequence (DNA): TGCAGTGCTAGACCGATAGCGGACCACACAGATACGCAGTATTTT.

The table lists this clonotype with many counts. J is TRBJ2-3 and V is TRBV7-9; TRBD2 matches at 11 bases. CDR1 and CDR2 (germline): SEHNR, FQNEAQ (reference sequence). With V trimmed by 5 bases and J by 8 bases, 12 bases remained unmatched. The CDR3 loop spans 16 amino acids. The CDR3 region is CASSPPLAGGRGTQYF. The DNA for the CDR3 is TGTGCCAGCAGCCCACCCCTAGCGGGGGGTAGAGGTACGCAGTATTTT.

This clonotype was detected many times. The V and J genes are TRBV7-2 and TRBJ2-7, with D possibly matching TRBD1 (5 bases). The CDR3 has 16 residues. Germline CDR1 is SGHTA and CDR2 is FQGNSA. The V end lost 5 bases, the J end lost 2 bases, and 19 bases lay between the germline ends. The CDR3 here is CASSQTSQRQPYEQYF. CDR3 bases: TGTGCCAGCAGCCAGACTTCGCAGAGACAGCCCTACGAGCAGTACTTC.

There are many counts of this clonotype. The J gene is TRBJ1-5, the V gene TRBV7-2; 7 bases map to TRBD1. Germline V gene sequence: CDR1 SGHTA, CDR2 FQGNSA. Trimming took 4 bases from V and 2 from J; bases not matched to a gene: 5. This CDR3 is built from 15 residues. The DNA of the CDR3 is TGTGCCAGCAGCTATAAGACAGGGCGCAATCAGCCCCAGCATTTT. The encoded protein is CASSYKTGRNQPQHF.

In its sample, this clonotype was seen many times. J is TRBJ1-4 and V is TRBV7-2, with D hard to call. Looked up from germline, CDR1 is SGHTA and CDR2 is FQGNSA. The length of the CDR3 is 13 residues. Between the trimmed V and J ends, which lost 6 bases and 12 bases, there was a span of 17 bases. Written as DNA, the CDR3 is TGTGCCAGCAGTCCTTCCGACAAGTTGGAACTGTTTTTT. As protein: CASSPSDKLELFF.

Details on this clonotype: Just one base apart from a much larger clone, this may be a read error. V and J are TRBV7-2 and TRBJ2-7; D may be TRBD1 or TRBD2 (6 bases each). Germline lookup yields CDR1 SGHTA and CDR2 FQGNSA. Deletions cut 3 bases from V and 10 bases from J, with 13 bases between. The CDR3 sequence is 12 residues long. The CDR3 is CASSFVRGDQYF. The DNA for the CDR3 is TGTGCCAGCAGCTTTGTAAGGGGGGATCAGTACTTC.

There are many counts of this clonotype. In nucleotides, the CDR3 is TGTGCCAGCAGCTTAGGACCCCTCACTGAAGCTTTCTTT. It translates to CASSLGPLTEAFF. This sequence joins TRBV7-2 and TRBJ1-1; no firm D call. Germline lookup yields CDR1 SGHTA and CDR2 FQGNSA. Deletions cut 1 base from V and 4 bases from J, with 7 bases between. The CDR3 runs to 13 residues. The full variable domain, its missing parts supplied by reference TRBV7-2 and TRBJ1-1, is GAGVSQSPSNKVTEKGKDVELRCDPISGHTALYWYRQSLGQGLEFLIYFQGNSAPDKSGLPSDRFSAERTGGSVSTLTIQRTQQEDSAVYLCASSLGPLTEAFFGQGTRLTVV.

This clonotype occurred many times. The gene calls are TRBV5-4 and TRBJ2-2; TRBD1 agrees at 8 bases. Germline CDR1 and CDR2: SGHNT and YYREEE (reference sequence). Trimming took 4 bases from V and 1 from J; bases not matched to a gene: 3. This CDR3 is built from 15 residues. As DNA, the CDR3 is TGTGCCAGCAGCCAACAGGGGGTGAACACCGGGGAGCTGTTTTTT. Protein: CASSQQGVNTGELFF.

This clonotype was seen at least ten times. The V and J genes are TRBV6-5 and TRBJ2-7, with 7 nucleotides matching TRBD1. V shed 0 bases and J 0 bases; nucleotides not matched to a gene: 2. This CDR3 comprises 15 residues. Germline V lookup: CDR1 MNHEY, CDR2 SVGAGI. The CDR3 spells CASSYSTGSSYEQYF. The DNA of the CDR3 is TGTGCCAGCAGTTACTCGACAGGGAGCTCCTACGAGCAGTACTTC.

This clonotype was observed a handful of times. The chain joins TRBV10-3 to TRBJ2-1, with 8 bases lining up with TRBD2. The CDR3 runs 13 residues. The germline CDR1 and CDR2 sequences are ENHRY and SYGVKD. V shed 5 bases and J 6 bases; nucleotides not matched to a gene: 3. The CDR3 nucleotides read TGTGCCATCAGTTTGAGCGGGAGCAATGAGCAGTTCTTC. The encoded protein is CAISLSGSNEQFF.

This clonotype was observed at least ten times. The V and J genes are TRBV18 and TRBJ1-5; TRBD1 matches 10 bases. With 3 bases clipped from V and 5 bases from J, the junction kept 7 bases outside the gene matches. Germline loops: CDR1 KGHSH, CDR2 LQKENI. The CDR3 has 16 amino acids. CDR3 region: CASSPSGTGVDQPQHF. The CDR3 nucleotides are TGTGCCAGCTCACCTTCCGGGACAGGGGTGGATCAGCCCCAGCATTTT. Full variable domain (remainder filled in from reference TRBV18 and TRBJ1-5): NAGVMQNPRHLVRRRGQEARLRCSPMKGHSHVYWYRQLPEEGLKFMVYLQKENIIDESGMPKERFSAEFPKEGPSILRIQQVVRGDSAAYFCASSPSGTGVDQPQHFGDGTRLSIL.

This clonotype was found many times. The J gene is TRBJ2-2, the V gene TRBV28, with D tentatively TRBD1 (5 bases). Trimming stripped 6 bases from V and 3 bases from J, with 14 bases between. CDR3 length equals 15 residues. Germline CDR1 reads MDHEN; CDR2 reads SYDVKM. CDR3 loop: CASRPFLGDTGELFF. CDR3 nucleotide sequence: TGTGCCAGCAGGCCATTTCTAGGGGACACCGGGGAGCTGTTTTTT.

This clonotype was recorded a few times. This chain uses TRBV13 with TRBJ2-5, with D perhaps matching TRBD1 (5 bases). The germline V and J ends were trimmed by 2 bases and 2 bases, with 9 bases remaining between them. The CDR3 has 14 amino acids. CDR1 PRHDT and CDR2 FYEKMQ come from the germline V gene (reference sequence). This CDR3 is CASSLLDRQETQYF. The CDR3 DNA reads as TGTGCCAGCAGCTTACTTGACAGACAAGAGACCCAGTACTTC.